Below are 19 T cell receptor beta chains sequenced from a single sample in a study of blood T cell repertoires in COVID-19. The method was immunoSEQ multiplex PCR; TCRdb's version includes in-frame clones alone and lacks a portion of them. The sample records roughly 360,000 clones, more than 75% being singletons. Sequenced: peripheral blood. The receptors shown here come from a human donor with acute or convalescent COVID-19. The donor label of this sample is uncertain.

The chain uses TRBV4-2 and TRBJ1-5, with D possibly TRBD1 on 6 matching bases. The V and J ends lost 0 bases and 7 bases respectively, with 16 bases between them. Germline CDR1 and CDR2: LGHNA and YNFKEQ. The CDR3 covers 16 residues. The CDR3 bases are TGTGCCAGCAGCCAAGATTACAGGGTGTTCGGGCAGCCCCAGCATTTT. Amino acid sequence: CASSQDYRVFGQPQHF.

The chain is built from TRBV30 and TRBJ1-2; no definite D call. The V end lost 2 bases, the J end lost 2 bases, and 6 bases lay between the germline ends. There are 12 residues in the CDR3. Germline V CDR1 and CDR2: GTSNPN, SVGIG (reference sequence). CDR3 sequence: CAWSNTNYGYTF. DNA of the CDR3: TGTGCCTGGAGTAACACAAACTATGGCTACACCTTC. Looking up the rest from reference TRBV30 and TRBJ1-2 gives the full variable domain: SQTIHQWPATLVQPVGSPLSLECTVEGTSNPNLYWYRQAAGRGLQLLFYSVGIGQISSEVPQNLSASRPQDRQFILSSKKLLLSDSGFYLCAWSNTNYGYTFGSGTRLTVV.

V gene TRBV5-1 combines with J gene TRBJ2-3, with 10 bases identical to TRBD1. This CDR3 spans 14 amino acids. With 4 bases clipped from V and 4 bases from J, the junction kept 3 bases outside the gene matches. CDR1 is SGHRS, CDR2 YFSETQ, per germline. The CDR3 DNA is TGCGCCAGCAGCGAAGACAGGGGGCCAGATACGCAGTATTTT. This gives the protein CASSEDRGPDTQYF. Variable domain in full (rest from reference TRBV5-1 and TRBJ2-3): KAGVTQTPRYLIKTRGQQVTLSCSPISGHRSVSWYQQTPGQGLQFLFEYFSETQRNKGNFPGRFSGRQFSNSRSEMNVSTLELGDSALYLCASSEDRGPDTQYFGPGTRLTVL.

The J gene is TRBJ1-1, the V gene TRBV5-7, with 8 bases aligning to TRBD1. TRBV5-7 is marked as an open reading frame, function uncertain. The V and J ends lost 3 bases and 1 base, in that order; junction bases with no gene match: 2. The CDR3 is 14 residues long. The CDR3 here is CASSSTGGNTEAFF. In nucleotides, the CDR3 is TGTGCCAGCAGCTCCACAGGGGGGAACACTGAAGCTTTCTTT.

This clone appeared once. CDR3 DNA sequence: TGTGCCAGTGCCGTACAGGGGGAGAGCCAGCCCCAGCATTTT. Translation gives CASAVQGESQPQHF. V usage is TRBV19 and J usage is TRBJ1-5; 8 positions match TRBD1. From germline, CDR1 is LNHDA and CDR2 SQIVND (reference sequence). The CDR3 loop spans 14 amino acids. V was clipped by 8 bases and J by 7 bases; unmatched bases: 10.

This clone has a single count. The chain links TRBV14 to TRBJ2-5; D is uncertain. CDR3 length: 13 residues. Trimming left V 4 bases short and J 7 bases short, with 13 bases between. Per germline, CDR1 SGHDN and CDR2 FVKESK. The CDR3 sequence is CASSLNSIGTQYF. CDR3 sequence (DNA): TGTGCCAGCAGCCTCAACTCTATCGGGACCCAGTACTTC. The whole variable domain, filled in from reference TRBV14 and TRBJ2-5, reads EAGVTQFPSHSVIEKGQTVTLRCDPISGHDNLYWYRRVMGKEIKFLLHFVKESKQDESGMPNNRFLAERTGGTYSTLKVQPAELEDSGVYFCASSLNSIGTQYFGPGTRLLVL.

V and J are TRBV11-3 and TRBJ2-2; 10 bases align to TRBD2. Germline values: CDR1 SGHNT, CDR2 YENEEA. V trimming: 5 bases; J trimming: 7 bases; junction bases outside the gene matches: 4. There are 14 residues in the CDR3. CDR3 loop: CASSKAGGHGELFF. The CDR3 bases are TGTGCCAGCAGCAAAGCGGGGGGGCACGGGGAGCTGTTTTTT.

The chain recombines TRBV28 with TRBJ1-5; no firm D call. In germline, CDR1 is MDHEN, CDR2 SYDVKM. Between the trimmed V and J ends, which lost 4 bases and 0 bases, there was a span of 7 bases. CDR3 length equals 14 residues. Here the CDR3 reads CASSYLNSNQPQHF. Written as DNA, the CDR3 is TGTGCCAGCAGTTACTTGAATAGCAATCAGCCCCAGCATTTT.

The gene calls are TRBV6-5 and TRBJ2-7; TRBD2 matches at 7 bases. V dropped 7 bases and J dropped 3; count of bases not matched to a gene: 9. The CDR3 has 14 amino acids. Germline CDR1 and CDR2: MNHEY and SVGAGI. CDR3 protein: CASIHPGGHYEQYF. The CDR3 bases are TGTGCCAGCATTCACCCGGGAGGCCACTACGAGCAGTACTTC.

Notes on this clone: Other DNA sequences in this sample translate to the same CDR3. CDR3 in DNA: TGTGCCAGCAGACTCTATAGCAATCAGCCCCAGCATTTT. Translated: CASRLYSNQPQHF. The chain has TRBV6-5 and TRBJ1-5; D remains ambiguous. Germline V lookup: CDR1 MNHEY, CDR2 SVGAGI. This CDR3 spans 13 amino acids. Trimming cost V 6 bases and J 0 bases, with 6 bases left between them.

The chain recombines TRBV18 with TRBJ2-7, with 8 bases identical to TRBD2. CDR3 length: 16 amino acids. Germline V lookup: CDR1 KGHSH, CDR2 LQKENI. The V and J ends lost 2 bases and 6 bases, in that order; junction bases with no gene match: 12. CDR3 residues: CASSPEVAGGAGEQYF. The CDR3 DNA sequence: TGTGCCAGCTCACCAGAGGTGGCCGGGGGGGCCGGCGAGCAGTACTTC.

The rearrangement uses TRBV2 and TRBJ2-7; tentatively, D is TRBD2 (6 bases). The CDR3 length is 17 residues. The germline V gene has CDR1 SNHLY and CDR2 FYNNEI. The ends were cut back, 8 bases at V and 0 bases at J, with 23 bases in the middle. The CDR3 DNA reads as TGTGCCAGCTTGGTTGGCCGAGCGGGTGGGGCCTCCTACGAGCAGTACTTC. Protein sequence: CASLVGRAGGASYEQYF.

The chain links TRBV29-1 to TRBJ2-1; weak D call: TRBD2 (6 bases). The germline V gene has CDR1 SQVTM and CDR2 ANQGSEA. Trimming pared 3 bases from V and 12 bases from J, leaving 12 bases between. The CDR3 is 11 residues long. The CDR3 sequence: CSVEEGIVQFF. DNA of the CDR3: TGCAGCGTTGAGGAGGGGATAGTGCAGTTCTTC.

The chain couples TRBV7-7 to TRBJ2-1; the D gene is possibly TRBD1 (5 bases). V was trimmed by 5 bases and J by 8 bases, leaving 16 bases between them. The CDR3 length is 14 residues. Germline values: CDR1 SSHAT, CDR2 FNYEAQ (reference sequence). Written as DNA, the CDR3 is TGTGCCAGCAGCCAGCAGGGCGGCCAATATGAGCAGTTCTTC. It translates to CASSQQGGQYEQFF. Variable domain in full (rest from reference TRBV7-7 and TRBJ2-1): GAGVSQSPRYKVTKRGQDVTLRCDPISSHATLYWYQQALGQGPEFLTYFNYEAQPDKSGLPSDRFSAERPEGSISTLTIQRTEQRDSAMYRCASSQQGGQYEQFFGPGTRLTVL.

The gene calls are TRBV2 and TRBJ2-4; D possibly corresponds to TRBD2 (6 bases). Germline CDR1 reads SNHLY; CDR2 reads FYNNEI. The V gene lost 5 bases and the J gene lost 2 bases, with 16 bases spanning the gap. The CDR3 totals 16 residues. Here the CDR3 reads CASSIRPGGTKNIQYF. CDR3 DNA: TGTGCCAGCAGTATCCGGCCGGGCGGGACCAAAAACATTCAGTACTTC. Filled out from reference TRBV2 and TRBJ2-4, the complete variable domain reads EPEVTQTPSHQVTQMGQEVILRCVPISNHLYFYWYRQILGQKVEFLVSFYNNEISEKSEIFDDQFSVERPDGSNFTLKIRSTKLEDSAMYFCASSIRPGGTKNIQYFGAGTRLSVL.

The rearrangement links TRBV6-5 to TRBJ2-1; TRBD2 might be the D (6 bases). V was shortened by 5 bases and J by 2 bases, with 13 bases between the two germline ends. In germline, CDR1 is MNHEY, CDR2 SVGAGI. The CDR3 is 15 residues long. The CDR3, as DNA: TGTGCCAGCAGTCCCGGGGGTCTTCCCTACAATGAGCAGTTCTTC. Translating it yields CASSPGGLPYNEQFF.

The chain carries TRBV21-1 and TRBJ1-1; TRBD1, the D gene given by the table, was not confirmed from the DNA. TRBV21-1 is shown as a pseudogene. The CDR3 is made up of 15 amino acids. The CDR3 coding sequence is TGTGCCAGCAGCAAAGAAAGGACAAAATCCACTGAAGCTTTCTTT. Protein: CASSKERTKSTEAFF.

V is TRBV10-2 and J is TRBJ1-1, with 8 bases lining up with TRBD1. Trimming removed 3 bases from V and 5 bases from J; junction bases left unmatched: 5. The CDR3 sequence is 14 residues long. Germline V gives CDR1 WSHSY, CDR2 SAAADI. CDR3 region: CASSESRGQTEAFF. The DNA for the CDR3 is TGCGCCAGCAGTGAATCCAGGGGGCAAACTGAAGCTTTCTTT.

The chain carries TRBV9 and TRBJ1-4, with 7 nucleotides matching TRBD1. The germline V gene encodes CDR1 SGDLS and CDR2 YYNGEE. This CDR3 contains 15 residues. V lost 0 bases and J lost 7; bases outside the gene matches: 6. The CDR3 region has the DNA TGTGCCAGCAGCGTAGGTCAACAGGGGAGTGAAAAACTGTTTTTT. The encoded protein is CASSVGQQGSEKLFF. Full variable domain (remainder filled in from reference TRBV9 and TRBJ1-4): DSGVTQTPKHLITATGQRVTLRCSPRSGDLSVYWYQQSLDQGLQFLIQYYNGEERAKGNILERFSAQQFPDLHSELNLSSLELGDSALYFCASSVGQQGSEKLFFGSGTQLSVL.